Listed here is a single TCR beta chain. CDR1 and CDR2 (germline): SEHNR, FQNEAQ (reference sequence). V shed 6 bases and J 6 bases; nucleotides not matched to a gene: 8. This CDR3 has 15 residues. These data originate in a study of blood T cell repertoires in COVID-19. TCRdb's copy holds only in-frame clones and misses some; the assay was immunoSEQ multiplex PCR. The table has 200,000 to 300,000 clones, approximately 87% seen once. The TCR originated in a human donor in a cohort sampled during active COVID-19. Sequencing was carried out using peripheral blood. This chain connects TRBV7-9 to TRBJ1-4, with TRBD1 matching 9 bases. CDR3 sequence: CASSYPGQGHEKLFF. CDR3 DNA sequence: TGTGCCAGCAGTTATCCGGGACAGGGACATGAAAAACTGTTTTTT.